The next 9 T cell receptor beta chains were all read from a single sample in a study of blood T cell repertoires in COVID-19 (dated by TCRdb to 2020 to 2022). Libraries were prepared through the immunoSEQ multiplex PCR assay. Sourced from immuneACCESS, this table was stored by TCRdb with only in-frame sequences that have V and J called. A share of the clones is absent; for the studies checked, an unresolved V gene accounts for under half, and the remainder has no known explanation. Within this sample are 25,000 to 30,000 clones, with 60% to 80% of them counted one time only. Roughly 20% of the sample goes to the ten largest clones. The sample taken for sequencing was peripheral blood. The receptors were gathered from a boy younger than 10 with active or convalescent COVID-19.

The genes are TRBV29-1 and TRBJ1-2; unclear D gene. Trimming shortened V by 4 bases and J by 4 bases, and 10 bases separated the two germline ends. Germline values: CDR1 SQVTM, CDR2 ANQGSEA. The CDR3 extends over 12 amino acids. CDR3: CSVGGFAYGYTF. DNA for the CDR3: TGCAGCGTTGGAGGGTTCGCCTATGGCTACACCTTC.

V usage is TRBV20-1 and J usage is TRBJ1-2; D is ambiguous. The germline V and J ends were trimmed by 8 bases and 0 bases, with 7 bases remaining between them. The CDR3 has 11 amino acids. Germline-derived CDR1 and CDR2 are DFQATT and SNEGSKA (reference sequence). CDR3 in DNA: TGCAGTCTTCTTGCTAACTATGGCTACACCTTC. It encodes CSLLANYGYTF.

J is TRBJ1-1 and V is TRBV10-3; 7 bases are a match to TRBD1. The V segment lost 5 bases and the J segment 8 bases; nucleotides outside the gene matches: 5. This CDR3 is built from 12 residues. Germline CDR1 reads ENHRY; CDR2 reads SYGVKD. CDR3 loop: CAISWDSLEAFF. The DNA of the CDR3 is TGTGCCATCAGTTGGGACAGCCTCGAAGCTTTCTTT.

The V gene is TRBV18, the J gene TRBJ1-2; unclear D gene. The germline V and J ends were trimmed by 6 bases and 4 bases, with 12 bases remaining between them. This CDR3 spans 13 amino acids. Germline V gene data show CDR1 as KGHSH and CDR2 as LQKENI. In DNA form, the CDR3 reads TGTGCCAGCTCGCCCGACACAGTCTATGGCTACACCTTC. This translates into CASSPDTVYGYTF.

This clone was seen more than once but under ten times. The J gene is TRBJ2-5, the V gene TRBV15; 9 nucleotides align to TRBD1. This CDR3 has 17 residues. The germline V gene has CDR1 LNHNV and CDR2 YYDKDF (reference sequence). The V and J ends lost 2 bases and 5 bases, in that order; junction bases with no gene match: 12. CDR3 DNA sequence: TGTGCCACCAGCAGATCTACAGGGGGCTGGGCGCGGGAGACCCAGTACTTC. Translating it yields CATSRSTGGWARETQYF.

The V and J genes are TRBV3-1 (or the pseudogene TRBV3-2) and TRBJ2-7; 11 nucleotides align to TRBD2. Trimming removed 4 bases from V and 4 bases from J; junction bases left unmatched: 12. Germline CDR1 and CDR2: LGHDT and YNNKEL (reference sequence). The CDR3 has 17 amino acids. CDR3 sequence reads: CASSPSGLAGSSYEQYF. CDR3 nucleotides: TGTGCCAGCAGCCCTTCAGGACTAGCGGGTTCCTCATACGAGCAGTACTTC.

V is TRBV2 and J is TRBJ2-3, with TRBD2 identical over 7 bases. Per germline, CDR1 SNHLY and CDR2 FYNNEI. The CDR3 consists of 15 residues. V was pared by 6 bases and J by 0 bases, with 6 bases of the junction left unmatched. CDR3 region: CASRRREISTDTQYF. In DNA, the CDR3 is TGTGCCAGCAGGAGGCGGGAGATTAGCACAGATACGCAGTATTTT.

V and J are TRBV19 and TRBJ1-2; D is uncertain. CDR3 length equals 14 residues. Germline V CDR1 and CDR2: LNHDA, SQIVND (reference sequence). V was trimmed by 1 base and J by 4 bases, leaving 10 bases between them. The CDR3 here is CASSIGQDFYGYTF. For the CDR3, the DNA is TGTGCCAGTAGTATAGGGCAGGACTTCTATGGCTACACCTTC.

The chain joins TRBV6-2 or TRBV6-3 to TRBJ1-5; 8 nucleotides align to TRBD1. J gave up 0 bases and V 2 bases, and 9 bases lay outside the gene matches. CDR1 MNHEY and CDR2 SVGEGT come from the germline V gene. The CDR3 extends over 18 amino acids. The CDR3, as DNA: TGTGCCAGCAGTTACAGACAGGGGAGGGCCTTTAGCAATCAGCCCCAGCATTTT. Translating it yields CASSYRQGRAFSNQPQHF.